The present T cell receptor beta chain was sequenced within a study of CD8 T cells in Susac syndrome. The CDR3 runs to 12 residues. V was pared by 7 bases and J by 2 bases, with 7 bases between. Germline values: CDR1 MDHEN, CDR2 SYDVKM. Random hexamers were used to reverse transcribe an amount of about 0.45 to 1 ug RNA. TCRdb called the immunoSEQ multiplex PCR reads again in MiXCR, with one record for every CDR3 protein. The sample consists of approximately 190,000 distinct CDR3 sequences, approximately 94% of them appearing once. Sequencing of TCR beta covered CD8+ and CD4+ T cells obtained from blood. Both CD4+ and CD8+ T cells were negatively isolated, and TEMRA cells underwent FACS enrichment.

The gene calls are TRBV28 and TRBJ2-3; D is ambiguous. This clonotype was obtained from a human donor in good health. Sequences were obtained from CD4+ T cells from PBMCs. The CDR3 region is CASTSTTDTQYF. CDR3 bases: TGTGCCAGCACTTCAACCACAGATACGCAGTATTTT.